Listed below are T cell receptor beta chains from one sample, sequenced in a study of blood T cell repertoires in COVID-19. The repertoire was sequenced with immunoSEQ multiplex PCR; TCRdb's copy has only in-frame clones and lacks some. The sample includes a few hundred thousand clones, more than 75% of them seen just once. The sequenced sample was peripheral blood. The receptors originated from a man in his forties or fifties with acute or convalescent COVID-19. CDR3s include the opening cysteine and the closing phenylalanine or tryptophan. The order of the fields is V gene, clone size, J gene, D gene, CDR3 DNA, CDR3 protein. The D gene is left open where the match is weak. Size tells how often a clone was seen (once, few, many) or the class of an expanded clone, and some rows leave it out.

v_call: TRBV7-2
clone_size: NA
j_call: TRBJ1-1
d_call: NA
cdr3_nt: TGTGCCAGCAGCTTTACAACAGGGCCTGAAGCTTTCTTT
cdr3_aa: CASSFTTGPEAFF

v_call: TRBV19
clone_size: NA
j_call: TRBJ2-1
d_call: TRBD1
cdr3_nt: TGTGCCAGTAACAGGGGAAGCTCCTACAATGAGCAGTTCTTC
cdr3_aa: CASNRGSSYNEQFF

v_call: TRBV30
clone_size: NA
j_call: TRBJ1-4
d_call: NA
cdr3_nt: TGTGCCTGGAGGAACTACGAAAAACTGTTTTTT
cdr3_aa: CAWRNYEKLFF

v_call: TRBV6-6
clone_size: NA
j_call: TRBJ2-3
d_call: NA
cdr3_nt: TGTGCCAGCAGTTTCCCGGCAGATACGCAGTATTTT
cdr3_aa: CASSFPADTQYF

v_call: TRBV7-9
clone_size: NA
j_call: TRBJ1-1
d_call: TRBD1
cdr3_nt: TGTGCCAGCAGGGGACAGGGCCTCCTGAACACTGAAGCTTTCTTT
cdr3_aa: CASRGQGLLNTEAFF

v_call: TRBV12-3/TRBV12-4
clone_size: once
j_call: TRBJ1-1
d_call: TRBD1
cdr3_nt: TGTGCCAGCACCATGGGACAGGGGAGAGCTTTCTTT
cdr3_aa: CASTMGQGRAFF

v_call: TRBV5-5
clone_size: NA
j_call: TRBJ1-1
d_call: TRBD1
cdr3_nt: TGTGCCAGCAGCTCAGGGGGAGCTGAAGCTTTCTTT
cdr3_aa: CASSSGGAEAFF

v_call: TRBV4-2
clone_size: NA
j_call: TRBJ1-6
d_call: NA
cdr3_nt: TGTGCCAGCAGCCAAGAGGGGGGGGTCGGTTCACCCCTCCACTTT
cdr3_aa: CASSQEGGVGSPLHF

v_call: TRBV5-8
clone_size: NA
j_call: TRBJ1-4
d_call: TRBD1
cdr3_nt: TGTGCCGGCACGGGACAGGGTGTATTATGGGTTGATGAAAAACTGTTTTTT
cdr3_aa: CAGTGQGVLWVDEKLFF

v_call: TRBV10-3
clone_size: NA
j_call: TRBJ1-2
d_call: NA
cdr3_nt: TGTGCCATCGGGCGTGAACAGGAAATACTGGTTGGCTACACCTTC
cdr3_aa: CAIGREQEILVGYTF

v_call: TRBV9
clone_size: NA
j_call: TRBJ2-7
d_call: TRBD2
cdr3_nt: TGTGCCAGCAGCGTGATTAGCGGGGGGACCCCCTTGTACTTC
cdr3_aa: CASSVISGGTPLYF

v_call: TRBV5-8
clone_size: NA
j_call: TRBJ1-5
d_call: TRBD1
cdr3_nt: TGTGCCAGCAGCTTGGGGGACAGAAGCAATCAGCCCCAGCATTTT
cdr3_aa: CASSLGDRSNQPQHF

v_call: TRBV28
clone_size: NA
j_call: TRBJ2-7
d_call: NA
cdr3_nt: TGTGCCAGCAGGGAAACAGGGTTACCATCCTACGAGCAGTACTTC
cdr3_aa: CASRETGLPSYEQYF

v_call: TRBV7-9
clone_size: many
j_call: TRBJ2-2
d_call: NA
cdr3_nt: TGTGCCAGCAGCACCATACCGAGGGGCGGGAAGGACGGGGAGCTGTTTTTT
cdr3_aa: CASSTIPRGGKDGELFF

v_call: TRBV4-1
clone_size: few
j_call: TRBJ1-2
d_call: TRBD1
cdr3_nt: TGCGCCAGCAGCCTCCGGGACAGGGGCTACACCTTC
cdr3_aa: CASSLRDRGYTF

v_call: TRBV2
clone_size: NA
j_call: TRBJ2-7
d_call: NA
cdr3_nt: TGTGCCAGCAGAGGGGACTCCTACGAGCAGTACTTC
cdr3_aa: CASRGDSYEQYF

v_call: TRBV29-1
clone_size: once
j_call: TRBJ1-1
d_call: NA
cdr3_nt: TGCAGCGTTGTCTCCTCAGTGAGGACTGAAGCTTTCTTT
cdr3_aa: CSVVSSVRTEAFF

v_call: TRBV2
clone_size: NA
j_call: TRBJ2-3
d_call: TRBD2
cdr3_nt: TGTGCCAGCAGTGCCTTAGCGGGGGGGCAGACAGATACGCAGTATTTT
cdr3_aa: CASSALAGGQTDTQYF

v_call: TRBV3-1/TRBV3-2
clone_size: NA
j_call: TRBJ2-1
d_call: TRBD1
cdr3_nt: TGTGCCAGCAGCCAAGAACAGGGGGCGGATTGGTTCTTC
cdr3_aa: CASSQEQGADWFF

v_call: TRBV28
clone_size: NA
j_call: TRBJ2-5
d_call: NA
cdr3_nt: TGTGCCAGCAGTTTAACGGGAATAGAGACCCAGTACTTC
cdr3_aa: CASSLTGIETQYF

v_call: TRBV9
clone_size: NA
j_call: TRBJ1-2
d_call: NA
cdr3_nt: TGTGCCAGCAGCAGTGGGACACCCCGGAACCATGGCTACACCTTC
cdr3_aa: CASSSGTPRNHGYTF

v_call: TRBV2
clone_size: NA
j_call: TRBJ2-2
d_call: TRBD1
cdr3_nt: TGTGCCAGCCAAAGCCAGGGGGCAGCCGGGGAGCTGTTTTTT
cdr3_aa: CASQSQGAAGELFF

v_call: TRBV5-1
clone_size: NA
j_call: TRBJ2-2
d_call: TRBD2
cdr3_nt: TGCGCCAGCAGCCCCGGGACTACGGTGGGCGGGGAGCTGTTTTTT
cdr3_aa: CASSPGTTVGGELFF

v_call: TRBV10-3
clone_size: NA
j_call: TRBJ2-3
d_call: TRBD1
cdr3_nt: TGTGCCATCCGAGGACAGGAACGACTTATCGATACGCAGTATTTT
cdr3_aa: CAIRGQERLIDTQYF

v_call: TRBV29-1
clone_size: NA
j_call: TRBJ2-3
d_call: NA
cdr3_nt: TGCAGCGTTTTGCAGGCGGATACGCAGTATTTT
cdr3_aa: CSVLQADTQYF

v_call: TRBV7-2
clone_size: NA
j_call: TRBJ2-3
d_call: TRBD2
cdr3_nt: TGTGCCAGCAGCTTAGATAGCGGGGGACGCACAGATACGCAGTATTTT
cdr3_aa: CASSLDSGGRTDTQYF

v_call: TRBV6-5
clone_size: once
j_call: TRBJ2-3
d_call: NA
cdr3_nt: TGTGCCAGCAGCCGACAAGTCACAGATACGCAGTATTTT
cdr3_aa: CASSRQVTDTQYF

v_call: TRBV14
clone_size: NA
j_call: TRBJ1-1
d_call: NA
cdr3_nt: TGTGCCAGCAGCCCAGATAGGAGGACTGAAGCTTTCTTT
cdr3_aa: CASSPDRRTEAFF

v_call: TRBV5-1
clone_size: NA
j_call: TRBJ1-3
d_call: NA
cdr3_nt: TGCGCCAGCAGCGGTCCGAGGAGAAACACCATATATTTT
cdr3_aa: CASSGPRRNTIYF

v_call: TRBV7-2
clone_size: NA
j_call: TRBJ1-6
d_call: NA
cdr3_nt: TGTGCCAGCAGCTTAGCCCGGGACTATAATTCACCCCTCCACTTT
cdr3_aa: CASSLARDYNSPLHF

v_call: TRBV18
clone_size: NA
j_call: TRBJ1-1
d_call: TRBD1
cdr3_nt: TGTGCCAGCCGGACCCGCAGGGGGCTCGCTGAAGCTTTCTTT
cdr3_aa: CASRTRRGLAEAFF

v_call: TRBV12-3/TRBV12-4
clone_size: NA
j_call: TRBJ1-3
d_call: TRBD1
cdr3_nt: TGTGGGACAGGGGCTGGAAACACCATATATTTT
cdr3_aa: CGTGAGNTIYF

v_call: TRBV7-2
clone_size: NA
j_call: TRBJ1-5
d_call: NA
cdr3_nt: TGTGCCAGCAGCTTCCAAAATAGCAATCAGCCCCAGCATTTT
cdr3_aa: CASSFQNSNQPQHF

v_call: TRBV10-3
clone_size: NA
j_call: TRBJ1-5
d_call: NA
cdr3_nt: TGTGCCATCAGTGGAGGGAATCAGCCCCAGCATTTT
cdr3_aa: CAISGGNQPQHF

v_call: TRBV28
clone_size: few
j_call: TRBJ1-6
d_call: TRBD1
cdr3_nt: TGTGCCAGCAGTTCTTCTCCGGGACAGAGCTATACCTGGGACAATTCACCCCTCCACTTT
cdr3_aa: CASSSSPGQSYTWDNSPLHF

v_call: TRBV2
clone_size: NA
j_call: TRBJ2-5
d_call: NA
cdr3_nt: TGTGCCAGCAGTGGTCAGGGGATGGAGACCCAGTACTTC
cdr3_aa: CASSGQGMETQYF

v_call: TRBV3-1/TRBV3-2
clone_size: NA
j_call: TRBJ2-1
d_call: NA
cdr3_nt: TGTGCCAGCAGCCAAGCCGGGTCCTACAATGAGCAGTTCTTC
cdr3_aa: CASSQAGSYNEQFF

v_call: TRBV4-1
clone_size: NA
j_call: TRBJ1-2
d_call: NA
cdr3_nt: TGCGCCAGCAGCCAAACTAACGGGGGGGAAGGTGGCTACACCTTC
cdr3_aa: CASSQTNGGEGGYTF

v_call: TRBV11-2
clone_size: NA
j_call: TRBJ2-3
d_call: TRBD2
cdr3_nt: TGTGCCAGCAGCCCTAGCGGGGGGACAGGATACACAGATACGCAGTATTTT
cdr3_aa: CASSPSGGTGYTDTQYF

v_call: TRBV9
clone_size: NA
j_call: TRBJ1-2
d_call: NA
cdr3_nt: TGTGCCAGCAGCCGGGAGGGGCAGCTCTATGGCTACACCTTC
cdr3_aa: CASSREGQLYGYTF

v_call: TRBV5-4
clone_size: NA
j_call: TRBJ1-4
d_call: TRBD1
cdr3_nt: TGTGCCAGCAGCTTGGACAGGGGTACTCATGAAAAACTGTTTTTT
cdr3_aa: CASSLDRGTHEKLFF

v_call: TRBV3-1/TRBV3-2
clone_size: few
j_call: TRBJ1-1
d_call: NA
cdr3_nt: TGTGCCAGCACCCAGGGGAAAGGGGGCACTGAAGCTTTCTTT
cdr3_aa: CASTQGKGGTEAFF

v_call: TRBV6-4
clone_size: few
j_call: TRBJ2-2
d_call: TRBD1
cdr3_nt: TGTGCCAGCAGTGATGGCGAGGGGGCCGGCACCGGGGAGCTGTTTTTT
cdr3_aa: CASSDGEGAGTGELFF

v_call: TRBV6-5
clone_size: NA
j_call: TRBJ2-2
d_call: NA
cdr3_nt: TGTGCCAGCAGGGTCAGGGAATTAAACACCGGGGAGCTGTTTTTT
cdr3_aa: CASRVRELNTGELFF

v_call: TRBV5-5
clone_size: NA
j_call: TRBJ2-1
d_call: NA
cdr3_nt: TGTGCCAGCAGCCCGACTAGAATAGGTGAGCAGTTCTTC
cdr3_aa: CASSPTRIGEQFF

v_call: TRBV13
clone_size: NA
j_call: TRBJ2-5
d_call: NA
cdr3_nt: TGTGCCAGCAGCTTACTCGGGGACTCGCAAGAGACCCAGTACTTC
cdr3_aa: CASSLLGDSQETQYF

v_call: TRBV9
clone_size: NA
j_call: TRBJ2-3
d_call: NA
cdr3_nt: TGTGCCAGCAGACCAATGACAGTTCATCCTAGCACAGATACGCAGTATTTT
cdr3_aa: CASRPMTVHPSTDTQYF

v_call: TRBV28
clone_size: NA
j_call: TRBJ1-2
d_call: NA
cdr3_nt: TGTGCCAGCAGTTTACCGGGTTATGGCTACACCTTC
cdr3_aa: CASSLPGYGYTF

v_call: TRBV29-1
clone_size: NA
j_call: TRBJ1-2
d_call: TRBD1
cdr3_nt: TGCAGCGCCTCACTCGGGACAGGGGGTAACTATGGCTACACCTTC
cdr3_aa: CSASLGTGGNYGYTF

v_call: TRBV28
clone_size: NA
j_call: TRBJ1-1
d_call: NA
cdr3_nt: TGTGCCAGCATCCCCTGGGGGGGTGAAGCTTTCTTT
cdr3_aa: CASIPWGGEAFF

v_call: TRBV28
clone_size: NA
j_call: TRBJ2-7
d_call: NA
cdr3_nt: TGTGCCAGCAGTTCCAGGTCCTACGAGCAGTACTTC
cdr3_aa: CASSSRSYEQYF

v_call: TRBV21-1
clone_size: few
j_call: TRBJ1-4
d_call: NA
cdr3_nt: TGTGCCAGCAGCAAAGAGGGGCGAGATGCAACTAATGAAAAACTGTTTTTT
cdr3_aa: CASSKEGRDATNEKLFF

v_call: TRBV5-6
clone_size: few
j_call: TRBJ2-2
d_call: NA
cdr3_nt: TGTGCCAGCAGTTTTTTCCGGGAGCGAATAACCGGGGAGCTGTTTTTT
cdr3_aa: CASSFFRERITGELFF

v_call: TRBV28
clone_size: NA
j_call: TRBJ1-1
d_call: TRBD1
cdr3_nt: TGTGCCAGCAGTTTAGTTTCCGGGACAGGGATCACTGAAGCTTTCTTT
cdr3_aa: CASSLVSGTGITEAFF

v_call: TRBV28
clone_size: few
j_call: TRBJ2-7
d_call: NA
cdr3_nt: TGTGCCAGCAGCCTAAGGACAGCTTACGAGCAGTACTTC
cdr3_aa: CASSLRTAYEQYF

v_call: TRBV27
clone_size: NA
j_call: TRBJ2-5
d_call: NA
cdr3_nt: TGTGCCAGCAGGACTTTGGGGGCTCAAGAGACCCAGTACTTC
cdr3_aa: CASRTLGAQETQYF

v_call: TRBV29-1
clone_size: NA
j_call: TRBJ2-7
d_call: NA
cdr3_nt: TGCAGCGTTGCTACAGGGTACGAGCAGTACTTC
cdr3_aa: CSVATGYEQYF

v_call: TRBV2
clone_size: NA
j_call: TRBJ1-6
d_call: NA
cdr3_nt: TGTGCCAGCAGTGATTCCAGGGCATGGTCACCCCCCCACTTT
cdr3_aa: CASSDSRAWSPPHF

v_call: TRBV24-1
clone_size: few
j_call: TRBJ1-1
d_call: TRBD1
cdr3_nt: TGTGCCACCAGAGGACAGGTGGAGTCATCTGAAGCTTTCTTT
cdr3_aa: CATRGQVESSEAFF

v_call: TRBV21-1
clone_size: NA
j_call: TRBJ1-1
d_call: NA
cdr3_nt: TGTGCCAGCAGCAGTACGGGGGAGGAAGCTTTCTTT
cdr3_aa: CASSSTGEEAFF